Below, 23 T cell receptor beta chains from the same sample are listed, as sequenced in a study of T cells in Graves' hyperthyroidism and ophthalmopathy. Amplification yielded TCR beta CDR3 regions, with RNA transcripts as the source. The HTBI primer set served for first-round RT-PCR of the TCR CDR3. Via MiXCR, TCRdb re-called the multiplex PCR reads, giving one row per CDR3 protein. The sample yields around 660,000 distinct CDR3 sequences, 40% to 55% seen once. Material for sequencing was peripheral blood or thyroid tissue (not recorded which). The source of these receptors is an adult man with Graves' disease, either hyperthyroidism or ophthalmopathy (not recorded which).

This clonotype appeared many times. The CDR3 is CSASEGRGEKLFF. The CDR3, as DNA: TGCAGTGCTAGCGAGGGGCGCGGGGAAAAACTGTTTTTT. The chain joins TRBV20-1 to TRBJ1-4, with D maybe TRBD1 (5 bases). The germline V gene has CDR1 DFQATT and CDR2 SNEGSKA (reference sequence). Trimming left V 3 bases short and J 8 bases short, with 13 bases between. This CDR3 contains 13 residues.

The V gene is TRBV6-2 or TRBV6-3, the J gene TRBJ1-5; D gene ambiguous. The CDR3 is made up of 16 amino acids. V lost 5 bases and J lost 3, with 17 bases in between. In germline, CDR1 is MNHEY, CDR2 SVGEGT. CDR3 nucleotides: TGTGCCAGCAGTGCCAGCGGAACAGACCTCAATCAGCCCCAGCATTTT. Translated: CASSASGTDLNQPQHF.

This clonotype was observed a few times. The chain couples TRBV2 to TRBJ2-5, with 7 bases matching TRBD1. CDR3 length: 14 amino acids. With V trimmed by 2 bases and J by 3 bases, 3 bases remained unmatched. Per the germline V gene, CDR1 is SNHLY and CDR2 is FYNNEI. Here the CDR3 reads CASSETGVKETQYF. The CDR3 DNA reads as TGTGCCAGCAGTGAAACAGGGGTGAAAGAGACCCAGTACTTC.

There are many counts of this clonotype. This rearrangement joins TRBV7-3 to TRBJ1-1, with 9 positions matching TRBD1. The trim removed 5 bases at V and 5 bases at J, leaving 6 bases unmatched. The germline V gene encodes CDR1 SGHTA and CDR2 FQGTGA. CDR3 length: 14 residues. The CDR3 spells CASSRTTGGTEAFF. The CDR3 bases are TGTGCCAGCAGCAGGACGACAGGGGGTACTGAAGCTTTCTTT. Using reference TRBV7-3 and TRBJ1-1 for the parts outside the CDR3, the full variable domain is GAGVSQTPSNKVTEKGKYVELRCDPISGHTALYWYRQSLGQGPEFLIYFQGTGAADDSGLPNDRFFAVRPEGSVSTLKIQRTERGDSAVYLCASSRTTGGTEAFFGQGTRLTVV.

The chain uses TRBV20-1 and TRBJ2-7; D unclear. CDR1 DFQATT and CDR2 SNEGSKA come from the germline V gene (reference sequence). The ends were cut back, 2 bases at V and 2 bases at J, with 7 bases in the middle. CDR3 length equals 12 residues. The DNA of the CDR3 is TGCAGTGCTAGAACACGAGCCTACGAGCAGTACTTC. As protein: CSARTRAYEQYF.

This clonotype was picked up many times. The V call is TRBV29-1, the J call TRBJ2-7; 10 nucleotides line up with TRBD2. V was pared by 6 bases and J by 7 bases, with 9 bases of the junction left unmatched. Per germline, CDR1 SQVTM and CDR2 ANQGSEA. The CDR3 is made up of 13 amino acids. This CDR3 reads CSVDEAGGNEQYF. The CDR3 coding sequence is TGCAGCGTCGATGAAGCGGGAGGGAATGAGCAGTACTTC.

This clonotype has ten or more counts. The chain carries TRBV29-1 and TRBJ1-2; the match to TRBD1 covers 8 bases. The ends lost 7 bases at V and 7 bases at J; junction bases unmatched: 14. Germline V gene sequence: CDR1 SQVTM, CDR2 ANQGSEA. The CDR3 consists of 14 residues. The CDR3 DNA is TGCAGCGGGGGGGGGACAGGAGGAGGTCCTGGCTACACCTTC. Translation gives CSGGGTGGGPGYTF.

This clonotype was found once. The V call is TRBV20-1, the J call TRBJ1-6; TRBD1 matches 9 bases. Germline trimming cut 3 bases from V and 4 bases from J; bases unmatched to any gene: 7. Germline CDR1 DFQATT, CDR2 SNEGSKA (reference sequence). The CDR3 runs 16 residues. CDR3 protein: CSARFIDRGYNSPLHF. The CDR3 DNA sequence: TGCAGTGCTAGGTTTATTGACAGGGGGTATAATTCACCCCTCCACTTT.

The chain employs TRBV10-3 and TRBJ2-7; D may be TRBD1 (6 bases). Germline V CDR1 and CDR2: ENHRY, SYGVKD. V lost 10 bases, J lost 3 bases, and 7 bases lay in between. The CDR3 loop spans 10 amino acids. The chain's CDR3 is CATGHYEQYF. CDR3 sequence (DNA): TGTGCCACGGGACACTACGAGCAGTACTTC.

This clonotype showed up many times. The chain joins TRBV7-9 to TRBJ2-5; 8 bases line up with TRBD2. The CDR3 is 14 amino acids. The germline CDR1 and CDR2 sequences are SEHNR and FQNEAQ (reference sequence). Trimming removed 5 bases from V and 4 bases from J; junction bases left unmatched: 6. The CDR3 coding sequence is TGTGCCAGCAGCCGGACTAGCCGGGGAGAGACCCAGTACTTC. This encodes CASSRTSRGETQYF.

Of note for this clonotype: At one of its ends the junction is not consistent with the germline gene, which may arise from a read error. The chain couples TRBV27 to TRBJ2-5; D is unresolved. Germline lookup yields CDR1 MNHEY and CDR2 SMNVEV (reference sequence). This CDR3 contains 9 residues. The chain's CDR3 is CASSVSRDF. The CDR3, as DNA: TGTGCCAGCAGTGTATCCCGGGACTTC.

This chain joins TRBV2 and TRBJ1-6; 9 bases are a match to TRBD1. Germline V CDR1 and CDR2: SNHLY, FYNNEI. This CDR3 spans 16 amino acids. The ends lost 5 bases at V and 10 bases at J; junction bases unmatched: 12. The CDR3 loop reads CASSRLRDRVTSPLHF. Written as DNA, the CDR3 is TGTGCCAGCAGTAGGTTGAGGGACAGGGTAACCTCACCCCTCCACTTT.

At least ten counts were recorded for this clonotype. V and J are TRBV7-8 and TRBJ1-6; 7 bases align to TRBD1. CDR3 length: 15 amino acids. The germline CDR1 and CDR2 sequences are SGHVS and FQNEAQ. Trimming took 5 bases from V and 6 from J; bases not matched to a gene: 7. The CDR3 region has the DNA TGTGCCAGCAGCCCCGGACAGGCCGGTAATTCACCCCTCCACTTT. Protein: CASSPGQAGNSPLHF.

The chain links TRBV24-1 to TRBJ1-3; D is unresolved. Looked up from germline, CDR1 is KGHDR and CDR2 is SFDVKD. With 2 bases removed from V and 2 bases from J, the gap between germline ends came to 9 bases. The CDR3 contains 15 residues. CDR3: CATSDSGRAGNTIYF. The DNA of the CDR3 is TGTGCCACCAGTGATTCTGGAAGAGCTGGAAACACCATATATTTT.

This clonotype was detected many times. This sequence joins TRBV20-1 and TRBJ2-5; 10 nucleotides match TRBD1. In germline, CDR1 is DFQATT, CDR2 SNEGSKA (reference sequence). There are 13 residues in the CDR3. Germline trimming cut 5 bases from V and 4 bases from J; bases unmatched to any gene: 4. CDR3 sequence (DNA): TGCAGTGCTGGGGACAGGGGCGGAGAGACCCAGTACTTC. Translation gives CSAGDRGGETQYF.

Points on this clonotype: A much more abundant neighbour one base away suggests this may be a read error. The V and J genes are TRBV24-1 and TRBJ2-7, with 8 bases that match TRBD2. The CDR3 has 14 amino acids. The V gene end was trimmed by 6 bases and the J gene end by 0 bases; junction bases not matched to a gene: 3. Germline CDR1 is KGHDR and CDR2 is SFDVKD. CDR3 in amino acids: CATSSLADSYEQYF. DNA for the CDR3: TGTGCCACCAGTTCACTAGCGGACTCCTACGAGCAGTACTTC.

This clonotype was counted ten times or more. The chain combines TRBV10-3 with TRBJ1-1; the match to TRBD1 covers 9 bases. CDR3 length: 14 amino acids. V dropped 6 bases and J dropped 5; count of bases not matched to a gene: 7. Germline V gene sequence: CDR1 ENHRY, CDR2 SYGVKD. CDR3 in amino acids: CAISGTGRETEAFF. CDR3 nucleotides: TGTGCCATCAGCGGGACAGGGCGCGAAACTGAAGCTTTCTTT.

V is TRBV7-9 and J is TRBJ2-7; TRBD2 agrees at 7 bases. Losses at the gene ends were 5 bases for V and 3 bases for J; bases not matched to a gene: 10. The CDR3 spans 15 residues. Germline CDR1 and CDR2: SEHNR and FQNEAQ (reference sequence). CDR3 nucleotide sequence: TGTGCCAGCAGCCCCCTCAGCGGGAAGGGCTACGAGCAGTACTTC. Amino acid sequence: CASSPLSGKGYEQYF.

This sequence joins TRBV29-1 and TRBJ1-2, with TRBD1 matching 8 bases. The CDR3 sequence is 13 residues long. Per germline, CDR1 SQVTM and CDR2 ANQGSEA. The J segment lost 2 bases and the V segment lost 7 bases, leaving 6 bases of the junction unmatched. The CDR3 nucleotides are TGCAGCGCGGAACGACAGGGGAACTATGGCTACACCTTC. Protein sequence: CSAERQGNYGYTF.

This clonotype was seen ten or more times. This chain joins TRBV7-9 and TRBJ1-1; 10 bases fit TRBD1. The CDR3 runs 16 residues. In germline, CDR1 is SEHNR, CDR2 FQNEAQ (reference sequence). Unmatched junction bases numbered 10, after V lost 5 bases and J lost 4 bases. The CDR3 protein is CASSASRGQGVTEAFF. In nucleotides, the CDR3 is TGTGCCAGCAGCGCCTCTCGTGGACAGGGGGTCACTGAAGCTTTCTTT. Full variable domain (remainder filled in from reference TRBV7-9 and TRBJ1-1): DTGVSQNPRHKITKRGQNVTFRCDPISEHNRLYWYRQTLGQGPEFLTYFQNEAQLEKSRLLSDRFSAERPKGSFSTLEIQRTEQGDSAMYLCASSASRGQGVTEAFFGQGTRLTVV.

This clonotype was seen many times. V is TRBV12-3 or TRBV12-4 and J is TRBJ1-2; D gene unclear. The V end lost 3 bases, the J end lost 4 bases, and 9 bases lay between the germline ends. The CDR3 extends over 13 amino acids. The CDR3 bases are TGTGCCAGCAGTTTGGGTGGAACCTATGGCTACACCTTC. Protein product: CASSLGGTYGYTF.

This clonotype was counted a few times. Since the CDR3 does not end with the conserved phenylalanine or tryptophan, this likely comes from a read error. It is unclear where the CDR3 begins or ends on the DNA, so no DNA is shown, and the CDR3 is as TCRdb lists it. The chain has TRBV5-4 and TRBJ1-4; the listed D gene, TRBD1, was not tested against the DNA. Counting both end residues, the CDR3 totals 10 amino acids. CDR1 and CDR2 from the germline V gene are SGHNT and YYREEE (reference sequence). The CDR3: CASSLGQGVV.

The J gene is TRBJ1-2, the V gene TRBV19; D is perhaps TRBD1 (5 bases). V was shortened by 4 bases and J by 2 bases, with 11 bases between the two germline ends. The CDR3 extends over 14 amino acids. Germline V gene data show CDR1 as LNHDA and CDR2 as SQIVND (reference sequence). CDR3 protein: CASSRRGGNYGYTF. CDR3 nucleotides: TGTGCCAGTAGTAGGCGGGGGGGGAACTATGGCTACACCTTC.